One sample yielded the 17 T cell receptor beta chains listed below, sequenced in a study of shared clonotypes between healthy human individuals. Clones were read by immunoSEQ multiplex PCR, and TCRdb kept only the in-frame ones, dropping some. The sample has about 960,000 clones; 70% to 85% are singletons. The source material was memory CD4+ T cells sorted from blood. Subset denoted: CD45RA-negative fraction. All receptors derive from a man between 18 and 35 years old in good health.

The chain employs TRBV7-6 and TRBJ1-2; 7 bases agree with TRBD1. V dropped 0 bases and J dropped 8; count of bases not matched to a gene: 12. Germline CDR1 is SGHVS and CDR2 is FNYEAQ. The CDR3 has 16 residues. CDR3 sequence reads: CASSLARAGGAFGYTF. CDR3 bases: TGTGCCAGCAGCTTAGCTCGGGCAGGGGGGGCCTTCGGCTACACCTTC.

This clone occurred once. The rearrangement uses TRBV28 and TRBJ1-1, with D hard to call. Germline CDR1 reads MDHEN; CDR2 reads SYDVKM. Trimming pared 7 bases from V and 6 bases from J, leaving 12 bases between. This CDR3 contains 12 residues. The CDR3 region is CASTQASPEAFF. As DNA, the CDR3 is TGTGCCAGCACCCAAGCATCCCCTGAAGCTTTCTTT.

Remarks on this clone: Other DNA sequences in the same sample also yield this CDR3. The rearrangement joins TRBV10-3 to TRBJ2-5; the D gene could be TRBD1 or TRBD2 (6 bases each). This CDR3 has 14 residues. V lost 3 bases and J lost 5, with 13 bases in between. Germline V gene data show CDR1 as ENHRY and CDR2 as SYGVKD. CDR3 loop: CAISDGGGGETQYF. CDR3 in DNA: TGTGCCATCAGTGACGGGGGCGGCGGCGAGACCCAGTACTTC.

This clone turned up a few times. The chain recombines TRBV6-5 with TRBJ1-5, with 8 bases that match TRBD1. Germline loops: CDR1 MNHEY, CDR2 SVGAGI. V shed 6 bases, J shed 5 bases, and the junction held 9 bases outside the gene matches. The CDR3 runs to 15 residues. As DNA, the CDR3 is TGTGCCAGCAGCGCCAGGGGGCGCGGACATCAGCCCCAGCATTTT. Translated: CASSARGRGHQPQHF.

The rearrangement uses TRBV5-1 and TRBJ1-1; tentatively, D is TRBD1 (6 bases). This CDR3 spans 15 amino acids. V was pared by 3 bases and J by 1 base, with 13 bases between. Per germline, CDR1 SGHRS and CDR2 YFSETQ. DNA for the CDR3: TGCGCCAGCAGCTCAGGGGCCGGACCGAACACTGAAGCTTTCTTT. The encoded protein is CASSSGAGPNTEAFF.

A word on this clone: The same CDR3 is also encoded by other DNA sequences in this sample. The chain carries TRBV4-1 and TRBJ2-7, with D hard to call. The CDR3 length is 14 residues. Trimming pared 3 bases from V and 0 bases from J, leaving 9 bases between. Germline V gene lookup returns CDR1 MGHRA and CDR2 YSYEKL. This chain's CDR3 is CASSQGRNSYEQYF. CDR3 bases: TGCGCCAGCAGCCAGGGTAGGAACTCCTACGAGCAGTACTTC.

This chain joins TRBV7-8 and TRBJ2-3; D remains ambiguous. The CDR3 extends over 13 amino acids. V was cut by 5 bases and J by 6 bases, with 12 bases left in between. Germline assignment: CDR1 SGHVS and CDR2 FQNEAQ. The CDR3 loop reads CASSGYKFDTQYF. The CDR3 coding sequence is TGTGCCAGCAGCGGATATAAGTTTGATACGCAGTATTTT. Complete variable domain (other parts from reference TRBV7-8 and TRBJ2-3): GAGVSQSPRYKVAKRGQDVALRCDPISGHVSLFWYQQALGQGPEFLTYFQNEAQLDKSGLPSDRFFAERPEGSVSTLKIQRTQQEDSAVYLCASSGYKFDTQYFGPGTRLTVL.

This clone was recorded only once. The V call is TRBV5-6, the J call TRBJ1-2, with 7 bases identical to TRBD1. Germline CDR1 is SGHDT and CDR2 is YYEEEE. V lost 0 bases, J lost 6 bases, and 11 bases stayed unmatched. The CDR3 totals 16 residues. As DNA, the CDR3 is TGTGCCAGCAGCTTGGGGCCCCAGGGGGTCATGGATGGCTACACCTTC. It translates to CASSLGPQGVMDGYTF.

The rearrangement links TRBV6-5 to TRBJ2-2; 9 bases are a match to TRBD2. The V and J ends lost 2 bases and 1 base, in that order; junction bases with no gene match: 2. The CDR3 loop spans 16 amino acids. From germline, CDR1 is MNHEY and CDR2 SVGAGI. The CDR3 reads CASSYGLAMNTGELFF. The CDR3 coding sequence is TGTGCCAGCAGTTACGGACTAGCGATGAACACCGGGGAGCTGTTTTTT.

The V gene is TRBV30, the J gene TRBJ1-5, with TRBD1 as a possible D gene (5 bases). V was trimmed by 4 bases and J by 0 bases, leaving 13 bases between them. The CDR3 loop spans 15 amino acids. Germline V gives CDR1 GTSNPN, CDR2 SVGIG (reference sequence). The CDR3 loop reads CAWTSRGSSNQPQHF. For the CDR3, the DNA is TGTGCCTGGACGTCTAGGGGATCTAGCAATCAGCCCCAGCATTTT.

The gene calls are TRBV5-6 and TRBJ2-1, with D unclear. The V gene lost 4 bases and the J gene lost 4 bases, with 15 bases spanning the gap. The length of the CDR3 is 15 residues. The germline gives CDR1 SGHDT, CDR2 YYEEEE. The CDR3, as DNA: TGTGCCAGCAGCACCGGGCCAGGCGCGTACAATGAGCAGTTCTTC. It yields the protein CASSTGPGAYNEQFF. Full variable domain (outside the CDR3, taken from reference TRBV5-6 and TRBJ2-1): DAGVTQSPTHLIKTRGQQVTLRCSPKSGHDTVSWYQQALGQGPQFIFQYYEEEERQRGNFPDRFSGHQFPNYSSELNVNALLLGDSALYLCASSTGPGAYNEQFFGPGTRLTVL.

The chain has TRBV5-4 and TRBJ2-7, with a possible D match to TRBD2 (5 bases). CDR1 and CDR2 from the germline V gene are SGHNT and YYREEE (reference sequence). The CDR3 length is 14 residues. V was trimmed by 4 bases and J by 0 bases, leaving 11 bases between them. CDR3 in DNA: TGTGCCAGCAGCGCCGGACTGGCCTCCTACGAGCAGTACTTC. Its protein product is CASSAGLASYEQYF. The whole variable domain, filled in from reference TRBV5-4 and TRBJ2-7, reads ETGVTQSPTHLIKTRGQQVTLRCSSQSGHNTVSWYQQALGQGPQFIFQYYREEENGRGNFPPRFSGLQFPNYSSELNVNALELDDSALYLCASSAGLASYEQYFGPGTRLTVT.

The rearrangement links TRBV7-3 to TRBJ2-6; D is ambiguous. Germline CDR1 SGHTA, CDR2 FQGTGA. This CDR3 contains 15 residues. Between the trimmed V and J ends, which lost 4 bases and 0 bases, there was a span of 7 bases. The chain's CDR3 is CASSSWSSGANVLTF. In DNA, the CDR3 is TGTGCCAGCAGCTCATGGAGCTCTGGGGCCAACGTCCTGACTTTC.

The rearrangement joins TRBV19 to TRBJ2-7; 11 bases align to TRBD1. Germline lookup yields CDR1 LNHDA and CDR2 SQIVND (reference sequence). With 3 bases clipped from V and 3 bases from J, the junction kept 4 bases outside the gene matches. The CDR3 has 15 residues. Here the CDR3 reads CASSIAGTGGYEQYF. The DNA of the CDR3 is TGTGCCAGTAGTATCGCCGGGACAGGGGGCTACGAGCAGTACTTC.

In this sample, this clone turned up many times. The chain has TRBV13 and TRBJ1-3; 8 nucleotides line up with TRBD1. This CDR3 has 14 amino acids. Germline loops: CDR1 PRHDT, CDR2 FYEKMQ (reference sequence). V was clipped by 3 bases and J by 4 bases; unmatched bases: 2. The CDR3 is CASSFGQGGNTIYF. CDR3 bases: TGTGCCAGCAGCTTCGGACAGGGAGGAAACACCATATATTTT.

The chain has TRBV5-6 and TRBJ2-1, with 8 nucleotides matching TRBD2. The CDR3 sequence is 15 residues long. The junction had 3 bases not matched to a gene; V was cut back by 4 bases and J by 0 bases. Looked up from germline, CDR1 is SGHDT and CDR2 is YYEEEE. In DNA, the CDR3 is TGTGCCAGCAGCCCCGGGGGGGGCTCCTACAATGAGCAGTTCTTC. It translates to CASSPGGGSYNEQFF. The complete variable domain, with remaining parts taken from reference TRBV5-6 and TRBJ2-1, reads DAGVTQSPTHLIKTRGQQVTLRCSPKSGHDTVSWYQQALGQGPQFIFQYYEEEERQRGNFPDRFSGHQFPNYSSELNVNALLLGDSALYLCASSPGGGSYNEQFFGPGTRLTVL.

This clone came up a few times. This chain connects TRBV7-9 to TRBJ1-1, with 9 positions matching TRBD1. Germline values: CDR1 SEHNR, CDR2 FQNEAQ (reference sequence). The CDR3 sequence is 14 residues long. V dropped 3 bases and J dropped 2; count of bases not matched to a gene: 1. CDR3 amino acids: CASSLTGGNTEAFF. The CDR3 DNA reads as TGTGCCAGCAGCTTGACAGGGGGTAACACTGAAGCTTTCTTT.